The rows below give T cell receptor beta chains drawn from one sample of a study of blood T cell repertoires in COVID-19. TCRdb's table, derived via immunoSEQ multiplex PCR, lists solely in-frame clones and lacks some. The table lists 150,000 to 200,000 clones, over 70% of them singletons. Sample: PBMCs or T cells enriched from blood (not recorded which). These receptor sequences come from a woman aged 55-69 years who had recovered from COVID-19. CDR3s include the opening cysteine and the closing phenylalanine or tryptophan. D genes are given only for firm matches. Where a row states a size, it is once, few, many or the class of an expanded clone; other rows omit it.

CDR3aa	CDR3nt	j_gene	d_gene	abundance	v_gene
CASSNQVMNTEAFF	TGTGCCAGCAGCAATCAGGTCATGAACACTGAAGCTTTCTTT	TRBJ1-1	-	-	TRBV7-2
CASSPLAGGRDTQYF	TGCGCCAGCAGCCCACTAGCGGGAGGGCGGGATACGCAGTATTTT	TRBJ2-3	TRBD2	-	TRBV4-1
CASSTGGGGNQPQHF	TGTGCCAGTAGTACCGGCGGGGGCGGCAATCAGCCCCAGCATTTT	TRBJ1-5	-	-	TRBV19
CASSFHRRDRGLHGRTSYGYTF	TGTGCCAGCAGCTTCCATCGCCGGGACAGGGGGCTCCACGGGAGGACGAGCTATGGCTACACCTTC	TRBJ1-2	TRBD1	-	TRBV7-8
CASGANRANTGELFF	TGCGCCAGTGGGGCTAACCGAGCGAACACCGGGGAGCTGTTTTTT	TRBJ2-2	-	-	TRBV10-2
CASSLRTGSGYTF	TGTGCCAGTAGTCTGCGGACGGGAAGTGGCTACACCTTC	TRBJ1-2	-	once	TRBV19
CATSEGAGGAKNIQYF	TGTGCCACTTCGGAGGGGGCAGGGGGAGCCAAAAACATTCAGTACTTC	TRBJ2-4	-	-	TRBV10-3
CASSLDSLYGYTF	TGTGCCAGCAGCTTAGACAGCCTCTATGGCTACACCTTC	TRBJ1-2	-	-	TRBV7-9
CASRAPGEGKTGELFF	TGTGCCAGCAGGGCACCGGGGGAAGGGAAGACCGGGGAGCTGTTTTTT	TRBJ2-2	-	medium-sized	TRBV27
CASSTAAGDLTFF	TGTGCCAGCAGCACCGCGGCAGGGGATCTAACTTTCTTT	TRBJ1-1	-	few	TRBV13
CASSRDSLNTEAFF	TGTGCCAGCAGCCGGGACAGTTTGAACACTGAAGCTTTCTTT	TRBJ1-1	TRBD1	-	TRBV2
CASSEDSNNEQFF	TGTGCCAGCAGTGAGGACAGCAACAATGAGCAGTTCTTC	TRBJ2-1	-	-	TRBV6-1
CASTLGRGDEKLFF	TGTGCCAGTACCCTGGGGAGGGGAGACGAAAAACTGTTTTTT	TRBJ1-4	-	-	TRBV19
CSVWTGGENIQYF	TGCAGCGTTTGGACAGGGGGCGAAAACATTCAGTACTTC	TRBJ2-4	TRBD1	-	TRBV29-1
CASSLGRAGYTF	TGTGCCAGCAGTTTAGGCAGGGCTGGCTACACCTTC	TRBJ1-2	-	-	TRBV12-3/TRBV12-4
CASSLTGTSLNEQFF	TGTGCCAGCAGCCTTACCGGGACTAGTCTTAATGAGCAGTTCTTC	TRBJ2-1	TRBD2	-	TRBV28
CASSPDQTSGADTQYF	TGTGCCAGCAGCCCCGACCAGACTAGCGGGGCGGATACGCAGTATTTT	TRBJ2-3	TRBD2	-	TRBV4-2
CAIGPGQRTGETQYF	TGTGCCATCGGACCGGGACAGCGAACGGGGGAGACCCAGTACTTC	TRBJ2-5	TRBD1	once	TRBV10-3
CASSPGQGKSAEAFF	TGTGCCAGCTCACCAGGACAGGGGAAGAGCGCTGAAGCTTTCTTT	TRBJ1-1	TRBD1	-	TRBV18
CASSFGGPHQPQHF	TGCGCCAGCAGCTTCGGGGGGCCTCATCAGCCCCAGCATTTT	TRBJ1-5	-	-	TRBV5-1
CASSTRSGTNEQYF	TGTGCCAGTAGTACTCGTTCGGGTACCAACGAGCAGTACTTC	TRBJ2-7	-	-	TRBV19
CASSYSPNYGYTF	TGTGCCAGCAGTTACTCCCCGAACTATGGCTACACCTTC	TRBJ1-2	-	-	TRBV6-5
CASRPDSYNSPLHF	TGTGCCAGCAGACCAGATTCCTATAATTCACCCCTCCACTTT	TRBJ1-6	-	-	TRBV27
CASSEIPQGRNIQYF	TGTGCCAGCAGTGAAATTCCACAGGGAAGAAACATTCAGTACTTC	TRBJ2-4	-	-	TRBV6-1
CASSLVRDGYTF	TGTGCCAGTAGTCTCGTGAGGGATGGCTACACCTTC	TRBJ1-2	-	-	TRBV19
CASSQGDMGPQHF	TGTGCCAGCAGCCAAGGGGACATGGGGCCCCAGCATTTT	TRBJ1-5	-	-	TRBV3-1/TRBV3-2
CASSLAAGGGNTIYF	TGCGCCAGCAGCTTGGCCGCAGGGGGCGGAAACACCATATATTTT	TRBJ1-3	TRBD1	-	TRBV5-1
CASSTGTGGTDTQYF	TGTGCCAGCAGCACGGGGACAGGAGGCACAGATACGCAGTATTTT	TRBJ2-3	TRBD1	-	TRBV5-4
CASSLPGEADTQYF	TGCGCCAGCAGCTTGCCTGGGGAGGCAGATACGCAGTATTTT	TRBJ2-3	-	once	TRBV5-1
CASSLKLVFNYGYTF	TGTGCCAGCAGTTTAAAGCTAGTCTTCAACTATGGCTACACCTTC	TRBJ1-2	-	-	TRBV28
CASSIRQLSSYNEQFF	TGTGCCAGTAGTATTCGACAGCTAAGCTCCTACAATGAGCAGTTCTTC	TRBJ2-1	-	-	TRBV19
CASSLKGQPQHF	TGTGCCAGCAGTTTAAAGGGGCAGCCCCAGCATTTT	TRBJ1-5	-	-	TRBV28
CASSLVTGITYNEQFF	TGTGCCAGCAGCTTGGTGACAGGGATCACCTACAATGAGCAGTTCTTC	TRBJ2-1	TRBD1	-	TRBV5-8
CATSDSRQGTTEAFF	TGTGCCACCAGTGATTCAAGACAGGGAACCACTGAAGCTTTCTTT	TRBJ1-1	TRBD1	few	TRBV24-1
CASSWVETEAFF	TGTGCCAGCAGCTGGGTGGAGACTGAAGCTTTCTTT	TRBJ1-1	-	-	TRBV7-2
CATNPLAGESYEQYF	TGTGCCACCAACCCACTAGCGGGAGAGTCCTACGAGCAGTACTTC	TRBJ2-7	TRBD2	-	TRBV28
CASSLGTGGSEKLFF	TGCGCCAGCAGCCTAGGGACAGGGGGCAGCGAAAAACTGTTTTTT	TRBJ1-4	TRBD1	-	TRBV5-1
CASSSRGVSQPQHF	TGTGCCAGCTCATCACGAGGTGTGAGTCAGCCCCAGCATTTT	TRBJ1-5	-	-	TRBV18
CASSLASVGTYNEQFF	TGTGCCAGCAGCTTGGCCTCTGTCGGGACTTACAATGAGCAGTTCTTC	TRBJ2-1	-	few	TRBV5-4
CASSAQRRQGPEAFF	TGTGCCAGCAGCGCCCAGCGGAGACAGGGCCCGGAAGCTTTCTTT	TRBJ1-1	TRBD1	-	TRBV7-2